Described below is a single T cell receptor beta chain sequence and its context. Trimming removed 3 bases from V and 0 bases from J, with 6 bases in between. CDR3 length: 14 residues. Per the germline V gene, CDR1 is KGHSH and CDR2 is LQKENI. Study processing details: Amplification of reference gene primers was used by the study to estimate nucleated cell counts. Sequencing was performed with immunoSEQ multiplex PCR; in TCRdb, only in-frame clones are kept and a portion is missing. That table furnishes V, J and clone size, whereas the DNA furnished D and trimming. The sample includes approximately 210,000 clones, about four fifths of them seen just once. The source of the sample is a study of blood T cell repertoires in COVID-19.

The chain links TRBV18 to TRBJ2-4, with TRBD2 as a possible D gene (6 bases). The sample comprised peripheral blood. This TCR was sampled from a man between 45 and 60 years old with active or convalescent COVID-19. CDR3 nucleotide sequence: TGTGCCAGCTCACCGGGGGGAGCCAAAAACATTCAGTACTTC. This encodes CASSPGGAKNIQYF.